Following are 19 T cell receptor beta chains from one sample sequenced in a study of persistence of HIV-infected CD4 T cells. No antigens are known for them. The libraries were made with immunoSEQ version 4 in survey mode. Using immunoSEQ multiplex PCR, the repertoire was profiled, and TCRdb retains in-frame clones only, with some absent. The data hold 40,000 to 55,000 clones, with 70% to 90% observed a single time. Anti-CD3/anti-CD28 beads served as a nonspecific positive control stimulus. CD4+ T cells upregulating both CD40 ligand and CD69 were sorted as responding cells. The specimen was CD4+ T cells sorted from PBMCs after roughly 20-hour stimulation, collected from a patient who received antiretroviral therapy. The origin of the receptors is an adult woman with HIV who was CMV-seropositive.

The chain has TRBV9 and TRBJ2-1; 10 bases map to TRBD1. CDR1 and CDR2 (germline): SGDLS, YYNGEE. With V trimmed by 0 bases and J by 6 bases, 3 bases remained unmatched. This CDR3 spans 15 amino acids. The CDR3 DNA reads TGTGCCAGCAGCGTAGGGGGGACAGGGGTCAATGAGCAGTTCTTC. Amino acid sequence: CASSVGGTGVNEQFF.

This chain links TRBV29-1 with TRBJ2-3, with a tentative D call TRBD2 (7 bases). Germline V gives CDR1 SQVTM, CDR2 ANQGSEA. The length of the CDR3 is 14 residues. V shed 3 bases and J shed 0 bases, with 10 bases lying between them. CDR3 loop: CSVDGGASTDTQYF. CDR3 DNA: TGCAGCGTTGATGGGGGGGCGAGCACAGATACGCAGTATTTT.

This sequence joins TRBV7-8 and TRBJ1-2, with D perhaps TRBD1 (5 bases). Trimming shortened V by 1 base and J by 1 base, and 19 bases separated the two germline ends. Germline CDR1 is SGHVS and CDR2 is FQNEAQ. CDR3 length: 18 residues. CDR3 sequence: CASSLVGRTTNFNYGYTF. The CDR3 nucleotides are TGTGCCAGCAGCTTAGTCGGCCGGACAACCAATTTTAACTATGGCTACACCTTC.

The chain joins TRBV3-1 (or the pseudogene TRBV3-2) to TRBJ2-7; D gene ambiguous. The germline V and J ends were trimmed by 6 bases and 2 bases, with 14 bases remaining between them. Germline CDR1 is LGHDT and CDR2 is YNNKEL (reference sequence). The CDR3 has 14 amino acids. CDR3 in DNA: TGTGCCAGCAGGATGACCTCTCTGGCCTACGAGCAGTACTTC. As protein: CASRMTSLAYEQYF.

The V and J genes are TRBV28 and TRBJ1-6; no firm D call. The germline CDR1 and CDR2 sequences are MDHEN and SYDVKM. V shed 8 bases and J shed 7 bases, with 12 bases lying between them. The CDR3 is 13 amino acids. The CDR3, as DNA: TGTGCCAGCTTGGGAGACTTAAATTCACCCCTCCACTTT. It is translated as CASLGDLNSPLHF.

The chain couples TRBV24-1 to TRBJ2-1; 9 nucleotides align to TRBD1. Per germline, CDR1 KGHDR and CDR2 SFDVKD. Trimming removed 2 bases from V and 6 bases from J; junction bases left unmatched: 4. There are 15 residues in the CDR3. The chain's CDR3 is CATSDSGQGSNEQFF. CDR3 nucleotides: TGTGCCACCAGTGATTCGGGACAGGGTTCCAATGAGCAGTTCTTC.

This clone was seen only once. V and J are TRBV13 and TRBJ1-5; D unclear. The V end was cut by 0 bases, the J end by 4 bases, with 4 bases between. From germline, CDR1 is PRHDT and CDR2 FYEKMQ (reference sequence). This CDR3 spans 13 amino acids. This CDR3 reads CASSLGYNQPQHF. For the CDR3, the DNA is TGTGCCAGCAGCTTAGGATATAATCAGCCCCAGCATTTT.

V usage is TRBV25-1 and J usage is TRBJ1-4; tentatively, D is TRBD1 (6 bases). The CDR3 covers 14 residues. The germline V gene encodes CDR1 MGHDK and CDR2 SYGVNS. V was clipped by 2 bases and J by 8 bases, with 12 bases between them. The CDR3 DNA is TGTGCCAGCAGTGAAGGACAGATATGGGAAAAACTGTTTTTT. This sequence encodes CASSEGQIWEKLFF.

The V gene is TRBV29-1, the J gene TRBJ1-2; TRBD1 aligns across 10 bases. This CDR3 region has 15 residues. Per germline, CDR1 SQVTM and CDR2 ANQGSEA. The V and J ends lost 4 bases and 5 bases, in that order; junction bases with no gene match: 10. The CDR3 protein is CSVGLGQGSSYGYTF. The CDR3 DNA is TGCAGCGTTGGGTTGGGACAGGGGTCTTCTTATGGCTACACCTTC.

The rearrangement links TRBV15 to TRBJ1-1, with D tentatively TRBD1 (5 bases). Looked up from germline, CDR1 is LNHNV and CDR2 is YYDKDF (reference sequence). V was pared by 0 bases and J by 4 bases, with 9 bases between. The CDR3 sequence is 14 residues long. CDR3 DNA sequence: TGTGCCACCAGCAGAGAGGGGGAGGTCACTGAAGCTTTCTTT. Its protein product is CATSREGEVTEAFF.

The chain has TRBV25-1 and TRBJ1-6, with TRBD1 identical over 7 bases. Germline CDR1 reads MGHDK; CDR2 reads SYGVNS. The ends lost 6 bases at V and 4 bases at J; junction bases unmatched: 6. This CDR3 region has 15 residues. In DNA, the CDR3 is TGTGCCAGCAGGCCTGACAGGGTGTATAATTCACCCCTCCACTTT. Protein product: CASRPDRVYNSPLHF.

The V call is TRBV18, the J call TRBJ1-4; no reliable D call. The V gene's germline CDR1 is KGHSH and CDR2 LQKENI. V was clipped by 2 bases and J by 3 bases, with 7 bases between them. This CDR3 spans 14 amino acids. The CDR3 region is CASSPISSNEKLFF. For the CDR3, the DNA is TGTGCCAGCTCACCAATCAGCTCTAATGAAAAACTGTTTTTT.

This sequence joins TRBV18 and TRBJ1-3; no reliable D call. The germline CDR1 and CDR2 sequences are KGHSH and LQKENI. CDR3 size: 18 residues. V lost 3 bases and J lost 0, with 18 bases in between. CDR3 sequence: CASSPPVGILSSGNTIYF. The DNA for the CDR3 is TGTGCCAGCTCACCGCCAGTCGGTATACTGAGCTCTGGAAACACCATATATTTT.

CDR3 coding DNA: TGTGCCAGTAGTATAGGGGCCAGCTACCACTACAATGAGCAGTTCTTC. It translates to CASSIGASYHYNEQFF. The V gene is TRBV19, the J gene TRBJ2-1; D remains ambiguous. V shed 1 base and J shed 3 bases, with 13 bases lying between them. CDR3 length equals 16 residues. The V gene's germline CDR1 is LNHDA and CDR2 SQIVND (reference sequence). Full variable domain (missing parts from reference TRBV19 and TRBJ2-1): DGGITQSPKYLFRKEGQNVTLSCEQNLNHDAMYWYRQDPGQGLRLIYYSQIVNDFQKGDIAEGYSVSREKKESFPLTVTSAQKNPTAFYLCASSIGASYHYNEQFFGPGTRLTVL.

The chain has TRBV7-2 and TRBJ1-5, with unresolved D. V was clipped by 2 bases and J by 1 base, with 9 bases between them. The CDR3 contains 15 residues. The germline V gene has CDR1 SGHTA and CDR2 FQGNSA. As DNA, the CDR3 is TGTGCCAGCAGCTTACCAGGCACCAGCAATCAGCCCCAGCATTTT. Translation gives CASSLPGTSNQPQHF.

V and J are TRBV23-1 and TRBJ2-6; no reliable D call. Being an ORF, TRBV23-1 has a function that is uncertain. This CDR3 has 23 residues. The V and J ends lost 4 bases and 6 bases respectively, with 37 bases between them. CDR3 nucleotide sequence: TGCGCCAGCAGTCTACGATCAAGTACTAAAGTAAGATCTAAAGGGATAGAGGCCAACGTCCTGACTTTC. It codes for CASSLRSSTKVRSKGIEANVLTF.

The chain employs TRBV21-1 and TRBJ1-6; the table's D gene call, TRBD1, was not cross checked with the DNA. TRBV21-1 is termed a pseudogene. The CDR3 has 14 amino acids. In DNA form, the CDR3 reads TGTGCCAGCAGCAAAGATGGCAGTAATTCACCCCTCCACTTT. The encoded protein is CASSKDGSNSPLHF.

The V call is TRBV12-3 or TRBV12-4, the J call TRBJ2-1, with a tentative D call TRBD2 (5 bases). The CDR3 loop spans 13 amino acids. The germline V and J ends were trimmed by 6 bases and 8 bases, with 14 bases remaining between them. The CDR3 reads CASRRALVDEQFF. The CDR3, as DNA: TGTGCCAGCAGGCGGGCCCTGGTAGATGAGCAGTTCTTC.

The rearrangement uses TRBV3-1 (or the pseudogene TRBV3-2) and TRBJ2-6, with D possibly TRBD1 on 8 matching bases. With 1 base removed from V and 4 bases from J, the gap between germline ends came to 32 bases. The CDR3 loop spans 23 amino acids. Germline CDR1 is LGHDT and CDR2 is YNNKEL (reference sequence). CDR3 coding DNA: TGTGCCAGCAGCCAAGTGGTCGGCCAGCCTAGCGGCCAGGGGGCAGGAGGGGCCAACGTCCTGACTTTC. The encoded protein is CASSQVVGQPSGQGAGGANVLTF.